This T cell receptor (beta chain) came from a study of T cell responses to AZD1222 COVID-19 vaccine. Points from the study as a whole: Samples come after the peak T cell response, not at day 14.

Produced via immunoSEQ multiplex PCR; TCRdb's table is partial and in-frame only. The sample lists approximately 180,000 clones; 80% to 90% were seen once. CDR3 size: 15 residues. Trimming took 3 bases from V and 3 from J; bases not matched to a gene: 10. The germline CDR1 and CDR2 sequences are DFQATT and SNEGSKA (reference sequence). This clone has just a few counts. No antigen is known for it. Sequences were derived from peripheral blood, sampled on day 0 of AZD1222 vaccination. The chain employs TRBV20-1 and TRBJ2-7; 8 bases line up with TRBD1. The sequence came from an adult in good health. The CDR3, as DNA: TGCAGTGCTAGTCCTGGACAGGGCCTTAACTACGAGCAGTACTTC. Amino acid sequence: CSASPGQGLNYEQYF.